This T cell receptor (beta chain) appears in the sequencing data of a study of T cells after yellow fever vaccination. Whole-study context: It was SMART-Seq v4 Ultra Low Input that prepared the fractions with low cell numbers. Findings of the study overall: Weaker, the secondary response had a peak occurring faster, on day 5 versus 15. Abundant bulk-population clonotypes could contaminate the FACS-sorted repertoires.

Conversion of TCR transcripts into cDNA relied on 5'RACE template switching, which added a universal primer site and UMIs. TCRdb itself ran the 5' RACE reads through MiXCR, one entry per CDR3 protein. The repertoire has 610,000 or so distinct CDR3 sequences, more than 9% of them found once; the top ten carry 15%. The CDR3 runs to 13 residues. Deletions cut 1 base from V and 7 bases from J, with 10 bases between. Germline V CDR1 and CDR2: LGHDT, YNNKEL (reference sequence). There are many counts of this clonotype. Its antigen is currently unknown. Specimen: PBMCs, collected on the day of the yellow fever booster vaccination. This chain connects TRBV3-1 to TRBJ2-5, with D hard to call. This receptor was taken from a man aged 25 to 40 who received the YFV17D yellow fever vaccine. CDR3 bases: TGTGCCAGCAGCCAAGGGATGATTGGGACCCAGTACTTC. Its protein product is CASSQGMIGTQYF.